A selection of T cell receptor beta chains follows, all from one sample in a study of shared clonotypes between healthy human individuals. Repertoires were generated with immunoSEQ multiplex PCR, while TCRdb's copy carries only in-frame clones and drops some. Found here are around 700,000 clones, roughly nine tenths of them singletons; the top ten hold approximately 25%. What was sequenced was naive CD8+ T cells sorted from blood. These receptors came from a man aged 25-45 years in good health. Each CDR3 is given with its conserved first and last residue. Fields, in order: CDR3 protein, CDR3 DNA, clone size, D gene, V gene, J gene. A D gene is named only where the DNA matches it firmly. Clone size appears in some rows only: once, few, many, or a class for an expanded clone.

CDR3 protein: CAADRGDEQYF
CDR3 DNA: TGTGCCGCAGACAGGGGAGACGAGCAGTACTTC
clone size: once
D gene: TRBD1
V gene: TRBV10-3
J gene: TRBJ2-7

CDR3 protein: CASSQVGRREGGYTF
CDR3 DNA: TGCGCCAGCAGCCAAGTTGGTCGGAGAGAGGGTGGCTACACCTTC
clone size: .
D gene: .
V gene: TRBV4-1
J gene: TRBJ1-2

CDR3 protein: CASSLNLHTYEQYF
CDR3 DNA: TGTGCCAGCAGTTTAAATCTGCACACATACGAGCAGTACTTC
clone size: .
D gene: .
V gene: TRBV27
J gene: TRBJ2-7

CDR3 protein: CASRGVWDRTDTQYF
CDR3 DNA: TGTGCCAGCAGAGGGGTATGGGACCGCACAGATACGCAGTATTTT
clone size: .
D gene: .
V gene: TRBV5-6
J gene: TRBJ2-3

CDR3 protein: CASSFVEGSGSRYEQYF
CDR3 DNA: TGTGCCAGCAGCTTCGTAGAGGGAAGCGGGAGCAGATACGAGCAGTACTTC
clone size: .
D gene: TRBD2
V gene: TRBV7-9
J gene: TRBJ2-7

CDR3 protein: CASSTSGVNGYTF
CDR3 DNA: TGTGCCAGCAGCACTTCAGGGGTTAATGGCTACACCTTC
clone size: .
D gene: .
V gene: TRBV5-5
J gene: TRBJ1-2

CDR3 protein: CASSSPEMGLFSYNEQFF
CDR3 DNA: TGTGCCAGCAGTTCCCCAGAGATGGGACTATTCTCCTACAATGAGCAGTTCTTC
clone size: .
D gene: TRBD2
V gene: TRBV28
J gene: TRBJ2-1

CDR3 protein: CASSLGQMNTEAFF
CDR3 DNA: TGTGCCAGCAGCTTAGGCCAAATGAACACTGAAGCTTTCTTT
clone size: .
D gene: .
V gene: TRBV11-2
J gene: TRBJ1-1

CDR3 protein: CASTPPVRTDTQYF
CDR3 DNA: TGTGCCAGCACTCCGCCGGTCCGCACAGATACGCAGTATTTT
clone size: .
D gene: .
V gene: TRBV28
J gene: TRBJ2-3

CDR3 protein: CASSLTRSNQPQHF
CDR3 DNA: TGCGCCAGCAGCCTTACCCGTAGCAATCAGCCCCAGCATTTT
clone size: .
D gene: .
V gene: TRBV4-3
J gene: TRBJ1-5

CDR3 protein: CASSLVFLAGVRNEQFF
CDR3 DNA: TGTGCCAGCAGCTTAGTCTTTCTAGCGGGAGTGAGAAATGAGCAGTTCTTC
clone size: .
D gene: TRBD2
V gene: TRBV11-2
J gene: TRBJ2-1

CDR3 protein: CAISFGLAGTYEQYF
CDR3 DNA: TGTGCCATCAGCTTTGGACTAGCGGGGACCTACGAGCAGTACTTC
clone size: .
D gene: TRBD2
V gene: TRBV10-3
J gene: TRBJ2-7

CDR3 protein: CASSGTSEQYF
CDR3 DNA: TGTGCCAGCAGCGGGACGTCGGAGCAGTACTTC
clone size: .
D gene: .
V gene: TRBV5-4
J gene: TRBJ2-7

CDR3 protein: CASSPRTRNEQFF
CDR3 DNA: TGTGCCAGCAGCCCAAGGACTAGGAATGAGCAGTTCTTC
clone size: .
D gene: TRBD2
V gene: TRBV9
J gene: TRBJ2-1

CDR3 protein: CASSDYGRVSYNEQFF
CDR3 DNA: TGTGCCAGCAGTGATTACGGGAGGGTCTCCTACAATGAGCAGTTCTTC
clone size: .
D gene: TRBD2
V gene: TRBV2
J gene: TRBJ2-1

CDR3 protein: CASTPGLAGYNEQFF
CDR3 DNA: TGCGCCAGCACCCCAGGACTAGCGGGCTACAATGAGCAGTTCTTC
clone size: once
D gene: TRBD2
V gene: TRBV10-1
J gene: TRBJ2-1

CDR3 protein: CASSSDGNTEAFF
CDR3 DNA: TGTGCCAGCAGTTCTGACGGGAACACTGAAGCTTTCTTT
clone size: .
D gene: .
V gene: TRBV28
J gene: TRBJ1-1

CDR3 protein: CASSQEWTGGAFYEQYF
CDR3 DNA: TGCGCCAGCAGCCAAGAATGGACAGGGGGCGCTTTTTACGAGCAGTACTTC
clone size: once
D gene: TRBD1
V gene: TRBV4-3
J gene: TRBJ2-7

CDR3 protein: CASSSLNSPPNYEQYF
CDR3 DNA: TGTGCCAGCAGCTCACTCAACAGCCCCCCCAACTACGAGCAGTACTTC
clone size: .
D gene: .
V gene: TRBV27
J gene: TRBJ2-7

CDR3 protein: CASRWGALTEAFF
CDR3 DNA: TGTGCCAGCAGGTGGGGGGCGCTCACTGAAGCTTTCTTT
clone size: .
D gene: .
V gene: TRBV27
J gene: TRBJ1-1

CDR3 protein: CASSSPLLAGGREQYF
CDR3 DNA: TGTGCCAGCAGCTCTCCATTACTAGCGGGAGGGAGAGAGCAGTACTTC
clone size: once
D gene: TRBD2
V gene: TRBV7-9
J gene: TRBJ2-7

CDR3 protein: CASSETPSGANVLTF
CDR3 DNA: TGTGCCAGCAGTGAAACCCCCTCTGGGGCCAACGTCCTGACTTTC
clone size: few
D gene: .
V gene: TRBV6-1
J gene: TRBJ2-6

CDR3 protein: CASSTLRQGTYNEQFF
CDR3 DNA: TGTGCCAGCAGCACCCTCAGACAGGGGACATACAATGAGCAGTTCTTC
clone size: .
D gene: TRBD1
V gene: TRBV5-5
J gene: TRBJ2-1

CDR3 protein: CSVAGEALTETQYF
CDR3 DNA: TGCAGCGTTGCGGGAGAAGCCCTCACGGAGACCCAGTACTTC
clone size: .
D gene: .
V gene: TRBV29-1
J gene: TRBJ2-5

CDR3 protein: CASSVGIAGELFF
CDR3 DNA: TGTGCCAGCAGTGTGGGTATCGCCGGGGAGCTGTTTTTT
clone size: .
D gene: .
V gene: TRBV6-4
J gene: TRBJ2-2

CDR3 protein: CASSLYLASQYF
CDR3 DNA: TGTGCCAGCAGTTTATACCTAGCGTCGCAGTACTTC
clone size: .
D gene: .
V gene: TRBV28
J gene: TRBJ2-7

CDR3 protein: CASSSPGTGRYEQYF
CDR3 DNA: TGTGCCAGCAGCTCCCCCGGGACAGGGCGGTACGAGCAGTACTTC
clone size: .
D gene: TRBD1
V gene: TRBV5-4
J gene: TRBJ2-7

CDR3 protein: CASSEGGGGDTQYF
CDR3 DNA: TGTGCCAGCAGTGAAGGAGGGGGCGGGGATACGCAGTATTTT
clone size: .
D gene: .
V gene: TRBV25-1
J gene: TRBJ2-3

CDR3 protein: CASSPIQHNEQFF
CDR3 DNA: TGTGCCAGCTCACCAATACAGCACAATGAGCAGTTCTTC
clone size: few
D gene: .
V gene: TRBV18
J gene: TRBJ2-1

CDR3 protein: CASSLDRGGNQPQHF
CDR3 DNA: TGCGCCAGCAGCTTAGACAGGGGTGGCAATCAGCCCCAGCATTTT
clone size: .
D gene: TRBD1
V gene: TRBV5-1
J gene: TRBJ1-5

CDR3 protein: CASSVGTGLIEKLFF
CDR3 DNA: TGTGCCAGCAGCGTAGGGACAGGGCTGATTGAAAAACTGTTTTTT
clone size: .
D gene: TRBD1
V gene: TRBV9
J gene: TRBJ1-4

CDR3 protein: CAWSTFSNQPQHF
CDR3 DNA: TGTGCCTGGAGTACCTTCAGCAATCAGCCCCAGCATTTT
clone size: .
D gene: .
V gene: TRBV30
J gene: TRBJ1-5

CDR3 protein: CASSPWAGENEKLFF
CDR3 DNA: TGTGCCAGCAGCCCGTGGGCAGGGGAAAATGAAAAACTGTTTTTT
clone size: .
D gene: .
V gene: TRBV5-4
J gene: TRBJ1-4

CDR3 protein: CASSQSSGTGGFHEQYF
CDR3 DNA: TGCGCCAGCAGCCAGAGCTCTGGGACAGGGGGTTTCCACGAGCAGTACTTC
clone size: .
D gene: TRBD1
V gene: TRBV4-3
J gene: TRBJ2-7

CDR3 protein: CASSLRPLWQNNQPQHF
CDR3 DNA: TGTGCCAGCAGCTTACGCCCCTTATGGCAGAACAATCAGCCCCAGCATTTT
clone size: .
D gene: .
V gene: TRBV7-2
J gene: TRBJ1-5

CDR3 protein: CSVEEGSPGYEQYF
CDR3 DNA: TGCAGCGTTGAAGAAGGAAGTCCCGGATACGAGCAGTACTTC
clone size: .
D gene: .
V gene: TRBV29-1
J gene: TRBJ2-7

CDR3 protein: CASSLDWDQETQYF
CDR3 DNA: TGTGCCAGCTCACTAGATTGGGACCAAGAGACCCAGTACTTC
clone size: .
D gene: .
V gene: TRBV18
J gene: TRBJ2-5

CDR3 protein: CASSPQGTSGAETQYF
CDR3 DNA: TGTGCCAGCAGTCCCCAAGGGACTAGCGGGGCAGAGACCCAGTACTTC
clone size: .
D gene: TRBD2
V gene: TRBV27
J gene: TRBJ2-5

CDR3 protein: CASSLDRGDEQYF
CDR3 DNA: TGTGCCAGCAGTTTAGACAGGGGGGACGAGCAGTACTTC
clone size: .
D gene: TRBD1
V gene: TRBV28
J gene: TRBJ2-7

CDR3 protein: CASSIFGGQNYGYTF
CDR3 DNA: TGTGCCAGTAGTATTTTTGGGGGGCAAAACTATGGCTACACCTTC
clone size: .
D gene: .
V gene: TRBV19
J gene: TRBJ1-2

CDR3 protein: CASSYTSGSSYEQYF
CDR3 DNA: TGTGCCAGCAGTTACACTAGCGGGAGCTCCTACGAGCAGTACTTC
clone size: .
D gene: TRBD2
V gene: TRBV6-5
J gene: TRBJ2-7

CDR3 protein: CATSRDHSPYEQYF
CDR3 DNA: TGTGCCACCAGCAGAGATCACAGTCCCTACGAGCAGTACTTC
clone size: .
D gene: .
V gene: TRBV15
J gene: TRBJ2-7

CDR3 protein: CASSWVREGRYEQYF
CDR3 DNA: TGTGCCAGCAGTTGGGTCCGGGAGGGCCGTTACGAGCAGTACTTC
clone size: few
D gene: TRBD2
V gene: TRBV27
J gene: TRBJ2-7

CDR3 protein: CASAGLAGGSSYNEQFF
CDR3 DNA: TGTGCCAGCGCGGGACTAGCGGGAGGGAGCTCCTACAATGAGCAGTTCTTC
clone size: .
D gene: TRBD2
V gene: TRBV9
J gene: TRBJ2-1